The clone carrying this TCR beta chain was recorded a few times. It was with unique molecular identifiers that the TCRbeta library was prepared. MiXCR, applied by TCRdb to the PCR reads, yields one record per CDR3 protein. The top ten clones hold about 4.3% of a sample with about 600,000 distinct CDR3 sequences, roughly 10% of them seen once. The source of the sample is a study of T-cell reconstitution after alpha-beta-depleted transplantation in children. Looked up from germline, CDR1 is SGHRS and CDR2 is YFSETQ. The CDR3 runs to 18 residues. Trimming cost V 3 bases and J 5 bases; bases outside gene matches: 11.

Sequencing was performed on PBMCs from the stem cell graft donor, taken from the stem cell graft. The clonotype was recovered from a human donor who donated a stem cell graft to a child with acute myeloid leukemia. The chain carries TRBV5-1 and TRBJ2-1, with TRBD2 matching over 13 bases. The CDR3 DNA is TGCGCCAGCAGCTCACCGTCGGGGGGGACTAGCGGGAACAATGAGCAGTTCTTC. It codes for CASSSPSGGTSGNNEQFF.